The 20 T cell receptor beta chains below all came from one sample that was sequenced in a study of blood T cell repertoires in COVID-19. Sequencing used immunoSEQ multiplex PCR; TCRdb keeps in-frame clones, though not all of them. This sample has some 70,000 clones, with about 85% found just once. Sample: peripheral blood. The source of these receptors is a man aged 80 or over with acute or convalescent COVID-19.

The chain employs TRBV4-2 and TRBJ2-7, with TRBD1 as a possible D gene (5 bases). The CDR3 extends over 15 amino acids. V was trimmed by 1 base and J by 5 bases, leaving 15 bases between them. Looked up from germline, CDR1 is LGHNA and CDR2 is YNFKEQ. The CDR3 DNA is TGTGCCAGCAGCCAAGTTACCGGCAGGGCCCACGAGCAGTACTTC. Protein: CASSQVTGRAHEQYF.

The gene calls are TRBV19 and TRBJ2-1; 13 bases are shared with TRBD2. This CDR3 comprises 14 residues. The germline V gene encodes CDR1 LNHDA and CDR2 SQIVND (reference sequence). V shed 5 bases and J 6 bases; nucleotides not matched to a gene: 1. The CDR3 sequence: CASSGLAGANEQFF. CDR3 nucleotides: TGTGCCAGTAGTGGACTAGCGGGAGCCAATGAGCAGTTCTTC.

In this sample, this clone turned up once. This sequence joins TRBV5-1 and TRBJ2-3; 11 bases are a match to TRBD2. The CDR3 is 16 amino acids. V was clipped by 0 bases and J by 1 base; unmatched bases: 1. Looked up from germline, CDR1 is SGHRS and CDR2 is YFSETQ. Written as DNA, the CDR3 is TGCGCCAGCAGCTTGGAGACTAGCGGGGGCACAGATACGCAGTATTTT. Protein: CASSLETSGGTDTQYF. Full variable domain (outside the CDR3, taken from reference TRBV5-1 and TRBJ2-3): KAGVTQTPRYLIKTRGQQVTLSCSPISGHRSVSWYQQTPGQGLQFLFEYFSETQRNKGNFPGRFSGRQFSNSRSEMNVSTLELGDSALYLCASSLETSGGTDTQYFGPGTRLTVL.

Details on this clone: The limits of the CDR3 on the DNA are not certain, so only TCRdb's listed CDR3 is given. The chain couples TRBV21-1 to TRBJ2-1; the table's D gene call, TRBD2, was not cross checked with the DNA. TRBV21-1 is marked as a pseudogene. Counting both end residues, the CDR3 totals 16 amino acids. The CDR3: CASSKVGRGNYNEQFF.

This clone occurred a few times. The chain links TRBV21-1 to TRBJ1-5; the D call in the table, TRBD1, was not verified against the DNA. TRBV21-1 represents a pseudogene. The CDR3 runs 15 residues. The chain's CDR3 is CASRPGQLFDQPQHF. DNA of the CDR3: TGTGCCAGCAGACCGGGACAGTTATTTGATCAGCCCCAGCATTTT.

This CDR3 reads CASSLTVTGNGYTF. As DNA, the CDR3 is TGTGCCAGCAGCTTAACTGTTACAGGGAACGGCTACACCTTC. V usage is TRBV7-6 and J usage is TRBJ1-2; possible D gene TRBD1, 6 bases. Germline CDR1 is SGHVS and CDR2 is FNYEAQ. Trimming took off 2 bases at V and 8 bases at J, with 15 bases between the two ends. This CDR3 spans 14 amino acids.

The chain combines TRBV7-2 with TRBJ2-3; the match to TRBD1 covers 9 bases. Germline V gene sequence: CDR1 SGHTA, CDR2 FQGNSA. The junction had 9 bases not matched to a gene; V was cut back by 8 bases and J by 6 bases. The CDR3 length is 14 residues. The CDR3 protein is CASGGQGGRDTQYF. The CDR3 DNA follows: TGTGCCAGCGGGGGACAGGGTGGTAGGGATACGCAGTATTTT.

The chain combines TRBV19 with TRBJ1-3; maybe TRBD1 (5 bases). Germline V gene sequence: CDR1 LNHDA, CDR2 SQIVND (reference sequence). The CDR3 runs 14 residues. V lost 6 bases, J lost 3 bases, and 12 bases lay in between. The CDR3 bases are TGTGCCAGTAGGACCTCAGGGATTGGAAACACCATATATTTT. Translated, it gives CASRTSGIGNTIYF.

The CDR3 sequence: CASSRDSAYGYTF. Here the CDR3 DNA reads TGTGCCAGCAGTCGGGACAGCGCTTATGGCTACACCTTC. The chain couples TRBV6-2 or TRBV6-3 to TRBJ1-2; 7 bases agree with TRBD1. Germline assignment: CDR1 MNHEY and CDR2 SVGEGT. The CDR3 contains 13 residues. The J segment lost 5 bases and the V segment lost 5 bases, leaving 5 bases of the junction unmatched.

This clone was seen a handful of times. The chain has TRBV3-1 (or the pseudogene TRBV3-2) and TRBJ1-2; the D gene is possibly TRBD1 (6 bases). The germline V gene encodes CDR1 LGHDT and CDR2 YNNKEL (reference sequence). Trimming shortened V by 4 bases and J by 9 bases, and 15 bases separated the two germline ends. CDR3 length: 13 residues. Written as DNA, the CDR3 is TGTGCCAGCAGCCTAAACAGGGTTTCGCGCTACACCTTC. Protein product: CASSLNRVSRYTF.

The rearrangement uses TRBV3-1 (or the pseudogene TRBV3-2) and TRBJ1-1; 9 bases are a match to TRBD1. Looked up from germline, CDR1 is LGHDT and CDR2 is YNNKEL (reference sequence). V shed 4 bases and J 1 base; nucleotides not matched to a gene: 7. This CDR3 is built from 16 residues. The CDR3 protein is CASSPGTGRRNTEAFF. The DNA of the CDR3 is TGTGCCAGCAGCCCAGGGACAGGGAGAAGGAACACTGAAGCTTTCTTT.

V usage is TRBV5-1 and J usage is TRBJ1-1; TRBD1 might be the D (5 bases). Trimming took off 0 bases at V and 3 bases at J, with 12 bases between the two ends. The CDR3 consists of 15 residues. CDR1 is SGHRS and CDR2 is YFSETQ in the germline V gene. Written as DNA, the CDR3 is TGCGCCAGCAGCTTGGGGCAGGGTGACGACACTGAAGCTTTCTTT. It yields the protein CASSLGQGDDTEAFF.

The chain combines TRBV5-1 with TRBJ2-2; 9 bases are shared with TRBD1. The V segment lost 5 bases and the J segment 6 bases; nucleotides outside the gene matches: 5. The CDR3 totals 14 residues. Germline V gene sequence: CDR1 SGHRS, CDR2 YFSETQ. The CDR3 DNA sequence: TGCGCCAGCAGACAGGGGGCGGGCCCCGGGGAGCTGTTTTTT. It is translated as CASRQGAGPGELFF.

The chain couples TRBV5-8 to TRBJ2-1; TRBD2 matches at 11 bases. The CDR3 loop spans 15 amino acids. Trimming removed 2 bases from V and 7 bases from J; junction bases left unmatched: 5. Germline V gene data show CDR1 as SGHTS and CDR2 as YDEGEE. The CDR3 protein is CASSLLAGVGNEQFF. The CDR3 bases are TGTGCCAGCAGCTTACTAGCGGGAGTGGGAAATGAGCAGTTCTTC.

The chain joins TRBV5-4 to TRBJ2-3; 9 bases are a match to TRBD2. Losses at the gene ends were 2 bases for V and 5 bases for J; bases not matched to a gene: 3. CDR1 and CDR2 (germline): SGHNT, YYREEE (reference sequence). The CDR3 covers 14 residues. CDR3 sequence reads: CASSLAGGRDTQYF. For the CDR3, the DNA is TGTGCCAGCAGCTTAGCGGGAGGTAGAGATACGCAGTATTTT.

The rearrangement uses TRBV7-8 and TRBJ1-1, with a tentative D call TRBD1 (6 bases). Per germline, CDR1 SGHVS and CDR2 FQNEAQ. V was shortened by 8 bases and J by 1 base, with 8 bases between the two germline ends. This CDR3 contains 12 residues. CDR3: CASSRGNTEAFF. The DNA for the CDR3 is TGTGCCAGCTCCAGGGGGAACACTGAAGCTTTCTTT.

The chain combines TRBV14 with TRBJ1-2; D is unclear. The CDR3 is 12 amino acids. Trimming removed 4 bases at V and 6 bases at J, with 9 bases between. Germline V gene data show CDR1 as SGHDN and CDR2 as FVKESK. The CDR3 nucleotides are TGTGCCAGCAGCCTCTGGGCCAATGGCTACACCTTC. Encoded protein: CASSLWANGYTF.

The chain recombines TRBV27 with TRBJ2-7, with D perhaps TRBD2 (5 bases). This CDR3 has 11 amino acids. V was pared by 3 bases and J by 7 bases, with 7 bases between. Germline CDR1 reads MNHEY; CDR2 reads SMNVEV (reference sequence). The CDR3 loop reads CASSFPGEQYF. In DNA, the CDR3 is TGTGCCAGCAGTTTTCCGGGAGAGCAGTACTTC.

This clone was seen only once. The rearrangement joins TRBV19 to TRBJ1-1; 10 bases line up with TRBD1. Germline loops: CDR1 LNHDA, CDR2 SQIVND (reference sequence). Trimming cost V 2 bases and J 1 base; bases outside gene matches: 7. The CDR3 loop spans 17 amino acids. For the CDR3, the DNA is TGTGCCAGTAGTATAATCCGGGACAGGGGAAGGAACACTGAAGCTTTCTTT. Translating it yields CASSIIRDRGRNTEAFF.

In its sample, this clone was seen once. This chain uses TRBV5-1 with TRBJ1-3; tentative D call: TRBD1 (5 bases). The V end lost 4 bases, the J end lost 2 bases, and 16 bases lay between the germline ends. CDR3 length: 16 amino acids. CDR1 and CDR2 (germline): SGHRS, YFSETQ. CDR3 loop: CASSSRTPETGNTIYF. The CDR3 DNA is TGCGCCAGCAGCAGTAGGACACCTGAGACTGGAAACACCATATATTTT. The full variable domain, with the rest looked up from reference TRBV5-1 and TRBJ1-3, is KAGVTQTPRYLIKTRGQQVTLSCSPISGHRSVSWYQQTPGQGLQFLFEYFSETQRNKGNFPGRFSGRQFSNSRSEMNVSTLELGDSALYLCASSSRTPETGNTIYFGEGSWLTVV.